The TCR beta chain described here comes from a study of T cells in localized non-small cell lung cancer. Study outcomes and limitations: The greatest T cell clonality was found in uninvolved adjacent lung (higher than in tumor).

The CDR3 spans 12 residues. Deletions cut 4 bases from V and 6 bases from J, with 7 bases between. CDR1 is SGDLS, CDR2 YYNGEE, per germline. Measured with immunoSEQ multiplex PCR; TCRdb has only the in-frame clones, and not every one. This table holds about 53,000 clones, roughly 84% found once. As for this clone: Its cognate antigen is unknown.

The TCR was taken from a man aged 40-75 years with stage III lung adenocarcinoma. The rearrangement joins TRBV9 to TRBJ2-2, with D unclear. Sequenced here: peripheral blood mononuclear cells, sampled before any cancer treatment. Written as DNA, the CDR3 is TGTGCCAGCAGCCCTGCCCCCGGGGAGCTGTTTTTT. Translated, it gives CASSPAPGELFF.